The entry that follows covers one TCR beta chain sequence. Its recognized antigen is unknown. No base qualities exist here, and no much larger clone lies one base off it. The record originates from a study of cytomegalovirus exposure and HLA in healthy donors (dated by TCRdb to about 2017). In terms of the full investigation: An earlier analysis of roughly 630 of the donors reported roughly 270 Gb of sequence data and 117 million unique TCR beta sequences from about 200 million T cells. Of the 300 to 500 genotyped donors, more than 75% were placed in the genetic ancestry cluster associated with self-reported Caucasian donors. To predict cytomegalovirus infection status, the study combined high-throughput TCR immunosequencing, statistical association of individual TCRs with disease status, and machine learning. An earlier analysis of nearly 600 of the donors applied high-throughput TCR beta sequencing to assess whether each TCR beta V gene segment acted as functional or pseudogenic. Using immunosequencing, the study profiled T cell repertoires from fewer than 850 subjects and related those repertoires to cytomegalovirus serostatus. The number of typed donors differed by locus: roughly 620-640 for A, B, C, DRB1 and DQB1; 522 for DQA1; over 600 for DPA1; and around 450 for DPB1. An early release that covered more than 550 HLA-typed donors contained approximately 300 gigabases of sequencing data and about 93 million unique TCR sequences. Across about 380 genotyped donors of the cohort, an average of about 220,000 unique TCR beta nucleotide sequences per donor were sequenced, and roughly 20% of those sequences were non-productive. All discovery cohort repertoires had been generated on a single sequencing platform. In addition to the first cohort of hundreds of subjects, a separate validation cohort of approximately 110 different subjects was used. In a later analysis, previously published TCR beta repertoires from 666 donors were re-analyzed and high-resolution HLA genotyping was added so that TCR occurrence patterns could be studied. HLA typing included class I and class II loci at four-digit resolution. A later genetic analysis used genome-wide SNP genotypes for about three fifths of the 666 donors, treating that subset as a discovery cohort. The study aimed to test whether signatures of past pathogen exposure could be identified by cataloging public T cell receptors. In the later analysis, no new phenotypic data were used to find candidate immune exposures; instead, reliance was placed on TCR beta sequences and their occurrence across donors. Roughly 5 DR-DQ haplotypes were handled as single units for association and clustering because linkage in the cohort was strong. Donor age, sex, ethnicity and CMV serostatus were compiled together with the repertoire data. Broader findings and caveats from the paper: A later analysis reported that several top co-occurrence clusters appeared linked to parvovirus B19, influenza, CMV and Epstein-Barr virus. A further reported finding was that TCR beta sequences accurately predicted the HLA-A and HLA-B alleles for most subjects in the first cohort. The presence/absence analyses assumed that sequencing depth was roughly uniform across donors, and that assumption may not be true. A few of the identified cytomegalovirus-associated TCR beta chains were confirmed in vitro to be specific for cytomegalovirus antigens. A cluster of highly shared sequence variants was judged likely to be a technical artifact of the sequencing pipeline. In a later analysis, the rate of TCR association differed among HLA loci, with DRB1 alleles having the most associated TCRs and HLA-C alleles having the fewest. The authors suggested that the approach could potentially be generalized to other disease states and immunological phenotypes. Assigning TCR associations to individual alleles was difficult when HLA alleles, especially DR and DQ, strongly co-occurred. Broadly in line with IMGT annotations, most TCR beta V segments showed up in productive rearrangements about 87% or about 30% of the time in an earlier analysis of under 700 of the donors. At a false discovery rate of 0.05, a later analysis linked around 15,000 TCR beta sequences to specific HLA alleles. Across donors, most TCR sequences were observed very rarely, whereas some public TCRs were present in many individuals. In both the original and validation cohorts, the classifier was reported to diagnose cytomegalovirus status with high specificity and sensitivity. Correlated functional status among segregating V segments might be attributable to linkage disequilibrium, but an unknown experimental factor could not be ruled out. For the cohort, immune exposure information was limited to CMV serostatus. In this cohort, only TCR beta chains were sequenced, and detectable features were limited by the absence of alpha or paired-chain data. An association between a missense DCLRE1C variant and V-gene and J-gene trimming of TCR beta chains was found in a later genetic analysis and replicated in an independent cohort. Some IMGT-functional V segments, including TRBV6-2 and TRBV6-3, could not be told apart with the 87-base-pair reads, so those segments were excluded. According to a later analysis, most CMV-associated TCR beta chains appeared to be HLA-restricted, and the HLA associations seemed to be driven largely by CMV exposure. A later analysis found that HLA-associated TCR beta chains were more clonally expanded and had lower generation probabilities than equally common non-associated chains. A later genetic analysis reported fewer N-insertions in productive TCRs among donors in an Asian-associated ancestry cluster than the roughly 620-donor mean. A total of 150 or so TCR beta chains were listed by the study as associated with cytomegalovirus. Because HLA typing was unavailable for some donors at each locus, only the typed subset was used in association tests. Because counts were too low, about 15 rarely observed V segments, including chromosome 9 orphons, were left out of the earlier analysis of 500 to 650 of the donors.

The cohort was made up of 500 to 850 healthy bone marrow donors. At the time of sampling, every cohort member was nominally healthy, though immune exposures that went unrecorded were likely present. The donor tested CMV seropositive and was one of the 289 seropositive cohort members. A peripheral blood sample was provided by each donor, and peripheral blood mononuclear cells were used for TCR beta sequencing. The Qiagen DNeasy Blood Extraction Kit was used to extract genomic DNA from the blood cell samples. Libraries were made using the immunoSEQ multiplex PCR assay. A mixture of 60 forward primers for TCR Vbeta segments and 13 reverse primers for TCR Jbeta segments was used in the multiplex PCR. The CDR3 region of rearranged TCR beta genes was amplified from genomic DNA with a multiplex PCR assay. The Illumina HiSeq System was used to sequence the amplified TCR beta libraries as 87-base-pair reads. The source study handled its data this way. A later analysis tallied about 77 million unique TCR beta chains across the 610 or so repertoires, and some 12 million of those chains were shared by two or more donors. Raw reads were error-corrected and collapsed into unique sequences by a nearest-neighbor algorithm in which closely related sequences were merged to remove PCR and sequencing errors. To assign V, D and J gene segments, CDR3 sequences were aligned to IMGT reference sequences. Each retained sequence needed at least a six-nucleotide match to both a V gene segment and a J gene segment. Rearrangements were called productive when the CDR3 lacked stop codons and stayed in frame with V and J; all others were non-productive. CDR3 was defined according to IMGT convention as the region running from the second conserved V-encoded cysteine to the conserved J-encoded phenylalanine. The earlier analysis of around 640 of the donors excluded sequences that lacked an unambiguous match to a single V gene segment. An earlier analysis of several hundred of the donors called V segments functional above 56.7% productive rearrangements and segregating when the between-donor standard deviation exceeded 5%. A statistical classification framework was built for diagnosing cytomegalovirus status from the catalog of TCR beta chain sequences. In a later analysis, TCR nucleotide sequences were compared against IMGT/GENE-DB human TR gene sequences so that V and J genes could be assigned. Using the TCRdist pipeline, a later analysis assigned CDR3 sequences along with most-parsimonious VDJ recombination scenarios. In a later analysis, each TCR beta chain was defined by its CDR3 amino acid sequence together with its V-gene family, and reads without a unique V-gene family were excluded. A later analysis removed roughly 590 highly shared, low-generation-probability nucleotide sequences to deal with suspected cross-contamination and a sequencing artifact. A later analysis calculated a clonal expansion index for each public chain from normalized within-repertoire ranks of inferred template counts. In a later analysis, generation probabilities were computed using a VDJ recombination model fitted to out-of-frame rearrangements, and the results were checked against IGoR. Hypergeometric tests were used in a later analysis to score TCR-TCR, TCR-HLA and TCR-CMV co-occurrence, with a repertoire-size bias correction applied to the TCR pairs. In a later analysis, false discovery rates were estimated by permuting HLA or CMV assignments 20 times. In a later analysis, co-occurring TCRs were grouped using DBSCAN, with TCRdist sequence similarity added in when clustering inside HLA-allele-positive subsets. Co-occurrence clustering excluded repertoires with fewer than 30,000 or more than 120,000 public chains, plus five with anomalous nucleotide sharing. What TCRdb holds here is the immuneACCESS table cut down to in-frame rearrangements. Part of the clones is not present; checked against another copy, under half of the missing clones reflect an unresolved V gene, and the others are unexplained. D and trimming come from the DNA, and the V and J calls and clone size come from that table. The sample table lists about 190,000 clones, around 84% of them with a count of one. Together, the top ten hold over 2.5% of the sample.

Taken from the germline V gene, the CDR1 and CDR2 loops are SGHAT and FQNNGV. The CDR3 starts with the cysteine, ends with the phenylalanine, and has 15 residues. This entry keeps only the CDR3 DNA: 45 bases, framed from base 1. V loses 2 bases at its end and J loses 7 bases; junction bases beyond the gene matches: 6. This receptor was identified in a woman in her forties or fifties in good health and CMV-seropositive. Sequenced input: PBMCs. Recombination linked TRBV11-2 to TRBJ2-7; 12 bases in between match TRBD2. The nucleotide sequence reads TGTGCCAGCAGCTTACTGACTAGCGGGGGAGCGGAGCAGTACTTC. Its translation reads: CASSLLTSGGAEQYF.